The 18 T cell receptor beta chains below were found in one sample sequenced in a study of cytomegalovirus exposure and HLA in healthy donors. 13 Jbeta primers and 60 Vbeta primers were used for the PCR. Only in-frame clones appear in the TCRdb table, and some are missing; sequencing was by immunoSEQ multiplex PCR. The sample shows about 180,000 clones, 75% to 80% of them seen only once. Input material: PBMCs. These receptors were collected from a man in his forties or fifties in good health and CMV-seropositive.

In the case of this clone: Within the sample, other DNA sequences also encode this same CDR3. The chain recombines TRBV27 with TRBJ1-1; D is uncertain. The germline gives CDR1 MNHEY, CDR2 SMNVEV (reference sequence). V was shortened by 3 bases and J by 1 base, with 6 bases between the two germline ends. This CDR3 region has 13 residues. CDR3 in DNA: TGTGCCAGCAGTTTTCGCAGGAACACTGAAGCTTTCTTT. It specifies CASSFRRNTEAFF.

The genes are TRBV19 and TRBJ1-4, with D possibly matching TRBD1 (5 bases). The V gene lost 6 bases and the J gene lost 8 bases, with 25 bases spanning the gap. The CDR3 has 17 residues. The germline V gene encodes CDR1 LNHDA and CDR2 SQIVND (reference sequence). CDR3 residues: CASSQIGQEGWREKLFF. CDR3 coding DNA: TGTGCCAGTAGCCAGATAGGGCAGGAGGGGTGGCGCGAAAAACTGTTTTTT. Variable domain in full (rest from reference TRBV19 and TRBJ1-4): DGGITQSPKYLFRKEGQNVTLSCEQNLNHDAMYWYRQDPGQGLRLIYYSQIVNDFQKGDIAEGYSVSREKKESFPLTVTSAQKNPTAFYLCASSQIGQEGWREKLFFGSGTQLSVL.

The J gene is TRBJ2-1, the V gene TRBV27; a possible D gene is TRBD2 (6 bases). The CDR3 has 13 residues. V was trimmed by 5 bases and J by 4 bases, leaving 9 bases between them. The V gene's germline CDR1 is MNHEY and CDR2 SMNVEV (reference sequence). In DNA, the CDR3 is TGTGCCAGCAGTCCGGGACTGTACAATGAGCAGTTCTTC. Its protein product is CASSPGLYNEQFF.

The chain is built from TRBV28 and TRBJ2-7, with 7 bases matching TRBD2. V was pared by 3 bases and J by 3 bases, with 5 bases of the junction left unmatched. There are 14 residues in the CDR3. Germline lookup yields CDR1 MDHEN and CDR2 SYDVKM. Here the CDR3 reads CASSFGGRGYEQYF. CDR3 DNA sequence: TGTGCCAGCAGTTTCGGCGGGAGAGGCTACGAGCAGTACTTC.

A single count supports this clone. The chain uses TRBV9 and TRBJ2-3, with D possibly TRBD2 on 6 matching bases. Looked up from germline, CDR1 is SGDLS and CDR2 is YYNGEE. This CDR3 contains 15 residues. V was pared by 0 bases and J by 2 bases, with 10 bases between. CDR3 in amino acids: CASSVGGRLTDTQYF. The CDR3 DNA sequence: TGTGCCAGCAGCGTAGGGGGGAGGCTCACAGATACGCAGTATTTT.

This rearrangement joins TRBV9 to TRBJ2-2; tentatively, D is TRBD2 (6 bases). The V end lost 4 bases, the J end lost 5 bases, and 15 bases lay between the germline ends. The CDR3 is 15 residues long. Germline V CDR1 and CDR2: SGDLS, YYNGEE. CDR3 bases: TGTGCCAGCAGCTCCGGGACTCAAATGACCGGGGAGCTGTTTTTT. Its protein is CASSSGTQMTGELFF.

The count of this clone is one. The rearrangement links TRBV5-4 to TRBJ2-3, with 9 bases aligning to TRBD2. In germline, CDR1 is SGHNT, CDR2 YYREEE (reference sequence). V was clipped by 4 bases and J by 6 bases; unmatched bases: 12. CDR3 length: 16 amino acids. This chain's CDR3 is CASSPYSGRGGDTQYF. CDR3 DNA sequence: TGTGCCAGCAGCCCTTATAGCGGGAGAGGAGGGGATACGCAGTATTTT.

J is TRBJ1-2 and V is TRBV16, with D possibly being TRBD1 (6 bases). V was shortened by 0 bases and J by 8 bases, with 16 bases between the two germline ends. This CDR3 is 15 amino acids long. The germline V gene encodes CDR1 KGHSY and CDR2 FQNENV. The CDR3 DNA reads TGTGCCAGCAGCCAATCAGACAGGTCCTACGGAGGCTACACCTTC. It yields the protein CASSQSDRSYGGYTF.

V and J are TRBV28 and TRBJ1-2, with no clear D. CDR1 is MDHEN, CDR2 SYDVKM, per germline. The CDR3 is made up of 12 amino acids. The CDR3 reads CAVGDLDYGYTF. The CDR3 nucleotides are TGTGCGGTCGGGGATCTCGACTATGGCTACACCTTC.

This clone has only one observation. This same CDR3 is encoded by further DNA sequences in the sample. This CDR3 reads CASSLGQSNYGYTF. In DNA form, the CDR3 reads TGTGCCAGCAGCTTAGGACAGAGTAACTATGGCTACACCTTC. The chain carries TRBV7-9 and TRBJ1-2, with D perhaps TRBD1 (5 bases). Trimming left V 1 base short and J 1 base short, with 7 bases between. The CDR3 has 14 residues. Germline V gives CDR1 SEHNR, CDR2 FQNEAQ (reference sequence).

This chain links TRBV11-3 with TRBJ2-3; a weak D match, TRBD2 (5 bases). CDR1 is SGHNT and CDR2 is YENEEA in the germline V gene. CDR3 size: 16 residues. V was shortened by 1 base and J by 2 bases, with 13 bases between the two germline ends. This CDR3 is CASSLVSGGYTDTQYF. CDR3 sequence (DNA): TGTGCCAGCAGCTTAGTCAGCGGAGGTTACACAGATACGCAGTATTTT.

The V gene is TRBV2, the J gene TRBJ2-3; 14 positions match TRBD2. Germline values: CDR1 SNHLY, CDR2 FYNNEI. The length of the CDR3 is 15 residues. V lost 7 bases and J lost 4; bases outside the gene matches: 4. The CDR3 region has the DNA TGTGCCAGCACCCGACTAGCGGGAGGGGCAGATACGCAGTATTTT. This translates into CASTRLAGGADTQYF.

V and J are TRBV27 and TRBJ2-1, with TRBD2 matching over 10 bases. V shed 6 bases, J shed 9 bases, and the junction held 14 bases outside the gene matches. Per germline, CDR1 MNHEY and CDR2 SMNVEV (reference sequence). The CDR3 runs 16 residues. The CDR3 sequence is CASRPEGAGGYSEQFF. CDR3 nucleotide sequence: TGTGCCAGCAGACCGGAAGGAGCGGGAGGGTATAGTGAGCAGTTCTTC.

The chain combines TRBV4-2 with TRBJ2-5; 10 positions match TRBD2. The germline gives CDR1 LGHNA, CDR2 YNFKEQ. V shed 4 bases and J 5 bases; nucleotides not matched to a gene: 7. The CDR3 sequence is 15 residues long. The CDR3 spells CASSPEREGRETQYF. CDR3 in DNA: TGTGCCAGCAGCCCCGAGCGGGAGGGCCGGGAGACCCAGTACTTC.

This sequence joins TRBV28 and TRBJ1-4, with 7 bases that match TRBD1. The CDR3 consists of 14 residues. Germline V gene sequence: CDR1 MDHEN, CDR2 SYDVKM. J lost 8 bases, V lost 6 bases, and 9 bases had no gene match. CDR3 nucleotide sequence: TGTGCCAGCAGAGGGGGCCCTGTCCCGGAAAAACTGTTTTTT. Residues: CASRGGPVPEKLFF.

The V call is TRBV19, the J call TRBJ1-3, with D perhaps TRBD1 (5 bases). V was clipped by 4 bases and J by 0 bases, with 10 bases between them. CDR1 is LNHDA and CDR2 is SQIVND in the germline V gene (reference sequence). The CDR3 contains 15 residues. CDR3 coding DNA: TGTGCCAGTAGTAGTCAGGGCCTCTCTGGAAACACCATATATTTT. Its protein is CASSSQGLSGNTIYF.

The rearrangement uses TRBV5-1 and TRBJ2-3, with 10 bases fitting TRBD1. Unmatched junction bases numbered 2, after V lost 3 bases and J lost 1 base. This CDR3 region has 15 residues. Germline V gene lookup returns CDR1 SGHRS and CDR2 YFSETQ. The CDR3 reads CASSSGTGGTDTQYF. CDR3 bases: TGCGCCAGCAGCTCCGGGACAGGGGGCACAGATACGCAGTATTTT.

This clone was seen once. The chain recombines TRBV6-4 with TRBJ2-1, with TRBD2 matching over 14 bases. V lost 5 bases to trimming and J lost 2 bases; unmatched junction nucleotides: 11. This CDR3 has 19 amino acids. Germline-derived CDR1 and CDR2 are MRHNA and SNTAGT. The CDR3 loop reads CASSHLPGLAGVTYNEQFF. The CDR3 DNA reads TGTGCCAGCAGTCACCTCCCGGGACTAGCGGGAGTAACCTACAATGAGCAGTTCTTC.